This is a list of T cell receptor beta chains from one sample in a study of Ad26.COV2.S vaccination and SARS-CoV-2 variants. Assay: immunoSEQ multiplex PCR; the TCRdb copy retains only in-frame clones and omits some. The repertoire holds around 370,000 clones, with under 95% as singletons. The source material was peripheral blood, sampled after recovery from COVID-19. The origin of the receptors is a human donor who had recovered from COVID-19. Each CDR3 is given with its conserved first and last residue. The D gene is left open where the match is weak. Size is omitted from some rows. Given values are once, few, many or a class for expanded clones.

clone size	V gene	J gene	D gene	CDR3 DNA	CDR3 protein
once	TRBV6-5	TRBJ1-2	-	TGTGCCAGCAGTTTAGACAGGCGAGGCTACACCTTC	CASSLDRRGYTF
-	TRBV6-6	TRBJ2-1	-	TGTGCCAGCAGTTACTCGAGGGGGGGGCCTAATGAGCAGTTCTTC	CASSYSRGGPNEQFF
-	TRBV4-2	TRBJ1-4	-	TGTGCCAGCAGCCAAAACCAGGGGCTACTTAATGAAAAACTGTTTTTT	CASSQNQGLLNEKLFF
-	TRBV23-1	TRBJ1-4	TRBD1	TGCGCCAGCAGTCATTGGGGACAGTTTAATGAAAAACTGTTTTTT	CASSHWGQFNEKLFF
-	TRBV29-1	TRBJ1-4	TRBD1	TGCAGCGTGCAGACAGGGGCGCGTGAAAAACTGTTTTTT	CSVQTGAREKLFF
-	TRBV6-5	TRBJ2-1	-	TGTGCCAGCAGTTACTCGGTTGCGACCAAGCAGTTCTTC	CASSYSVATKQFF
-	TRBV5-1	TRBJ1-1	-	TGCGCCAGCAGCTTCAGGGAAAACACTGAAGCTTTCTTT	CASSFRENTEAFF
-	TRBV5-5	TRBJ2-5	-	TGTGCCAGCAGCTTGGCCATCAGGCGGGGAGAGACCCAGTACTTC	CASSLAIRRGETQYF
-	TRBV6-2/TRBV6-3	TRBJ2-7	TRBD2	TGTGCCAGCAGTACCCTTAGCGGGGGCCCCTACGAGCAGTACTTC	CASSTLSGGPYEQYF
-	TRBV5-4	TRBJ2-5	-	TGTGCCAGCAGCTTGCCGGGTAGGGGGAAAGAGACCCAGTACTTC	CASSLPGRGKETQYF
-	TRBV7-6	TRBJ2-2	TRBD2	TGTGCCAGCAGCTTCACCGGGACTAGCGTGACCGGGGAGCTGTTTTTT	CASSFTGTSVTGELFF
-	TRBV6-6	TRBJ1-1	TRBD1	TGTGCCACACGGGACAGGGGAGACGGGAACACTGAAGCTTTCTTT	CATRDRGDGNTEAFF
-	TRBV25-1	TRBJ2-3	TRBD1	TGTGCCAGCAGTGAATTTCGGGACAGGCCGGGAGATACGCAGTATTTT	CASSEFRDRPGDTQYF
-	TRBV13	TRBJ1-1	-	TGTGCCAGCCGCCGCGCTGGGGGACTAGGGATGAACACTGAAGCTTTCTTT	CASRRAGGLGMNTEAFF
-	TRBV11-2	TRBJ1-1	TRBD1	TGTGCCAGCAGCTTAGATGGCAGGGGGGACACTGAAGCTTTCTTT	CASSLDGRGDTEAFF
-	TRBV27	TRBJ1-5	TRBD1	TGTGCCAGCAGTTTTAGGTCAGGGGGGACAGGTCAGCCCCAGCATTTT	CASSFRSGGTGQPQHF
-	TRBV6-1	TRBJ2-3	TRBD2	TGTGCCAGCAGTGAAGCGAGCGGGGGGCAAGGCACAGATACGCAGTATTTT	CASSEASGGQGTDTQYF
-	TRBV2	TRBJ1-2	TRBD1	TGTGCCAGCAGCGCCGGGACAGTTAACTATGGCTACACCTTC	CASSAGTVNYGYTF
once	TRBV6-2/TRBV6-3	TRBJ2-1	TRBD2	TGTGCCAGCAGTACCGCGGGACTATACAATGAGCAGTTCTTC	CASSTAGLYNEQFF
-	TRBV4-1	TRBJ2-7	TRBD1	TGCGCCAGCAGCCAGATGACAGGGAATAACCAGTACTTC	CASSQMTGNNQYF
-	TRBV5-8	TRBJ1-2	-	TGTGCCAGCAGCTTGGTAGGCTACACCTTC	CASSLVGYTF
-	TRBV10-1	TRBJ1-5	-	TGCGCCAGCAGTGAAGAAGGAGTTCGGCGAGATCAGCCCCAGCATTTT	CASSEEGVRRDQPQHF
-	TRBV11-2	TRBJ2-3	TRBD2	TGTGCCAGCAGCTTAGATCAGGCGGGGGGTCGAGATACGCAGTATTTT	CASSLDQAGGRDTQYF
-	TRBV6-2/TRBV6-3	TRBJ2-3	-	TGTGCCAGCAGTTACCCCCCAGATACGCAGTATTTT	CASSYPPDTQYF
-	TRBV9	TRBJ1-1	-	TGTGCCAGCAGCAAAACTGGTGGGGGGACTGAAGCTTTCTTT	CASSKTGGGTEAFF
-	TRBV2	TRBJ1-2	-	TGTGCCAGCAGTCAAGTAGTGGGTTATGGCTACACCTTC	CASSQVVGYGYTF
-	TRBV4-3	TRBJ1-1	-	TGCGCCAGCAGTGCCCAATCGGACAGGAACACTGAAGCTTTCTTT	CASSAQSDRNTEAFF
-	TRBV5-1	TRBJ1-4	-	TGCGCCAGCAGCCCGAGAGGGTTGGATGAAAAACTGTTTTTT	CASSPRGLDEKLFF
-	TRBV9	TRBJ2-2	-	TGTGCCAGCAGCGTATCGGGCAGGGTCTACACCGGGGAGCTGTTTTTT	CASSVSGRVYTGELFF
-	TRBV10-3	TRBJ1-6	-	TGTGCCATCAGTGAGACAAACCCAGGGAACTATAATTCACCCCTCCACTTT	CAISETNPGNYNSPLHF